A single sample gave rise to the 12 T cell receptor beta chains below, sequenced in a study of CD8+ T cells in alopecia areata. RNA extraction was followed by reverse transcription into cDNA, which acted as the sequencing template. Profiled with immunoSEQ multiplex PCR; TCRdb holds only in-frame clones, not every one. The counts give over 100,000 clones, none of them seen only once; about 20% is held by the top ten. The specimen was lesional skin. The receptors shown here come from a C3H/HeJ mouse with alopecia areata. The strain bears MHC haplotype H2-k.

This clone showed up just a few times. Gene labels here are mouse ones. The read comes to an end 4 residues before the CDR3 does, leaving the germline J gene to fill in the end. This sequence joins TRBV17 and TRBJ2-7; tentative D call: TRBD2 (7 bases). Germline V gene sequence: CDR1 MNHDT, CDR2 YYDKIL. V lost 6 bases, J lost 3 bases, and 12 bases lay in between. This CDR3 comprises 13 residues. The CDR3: CASSEGGVYEQYF. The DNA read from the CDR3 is TGTGCTAGCAGCGAGGGGGGGGTCTAT.

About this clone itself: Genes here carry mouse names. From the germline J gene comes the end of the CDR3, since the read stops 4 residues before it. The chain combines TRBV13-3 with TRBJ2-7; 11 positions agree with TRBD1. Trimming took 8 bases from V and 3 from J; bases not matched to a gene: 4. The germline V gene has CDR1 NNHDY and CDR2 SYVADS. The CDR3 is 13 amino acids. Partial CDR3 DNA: TGTGCCAGTGGCGGGACAGGGGGCTAT. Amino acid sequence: CASGGTGGY. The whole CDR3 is CASGGTGGYEQYF.

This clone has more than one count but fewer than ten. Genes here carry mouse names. This CDR3 is CASSQVLGGSYEQYF. CDR3 bases read: TGTGCCAGCAGCCAAGTGCTGGGGGGATCCTAT. The V gene is TRBV5, the J gene TRBJ2-7, with 8 positions matching TRBD2. The CDR3 extends 4 residues past the end of the read, so its final part is completed from the germline J gene. V shed 1 base and J 1 base; nucleotides not matched to a gene: 3. This CDR3 region has 15 residues. The V gene's germline CDR1 is LGHNA and CDR2 YNLKQL (reference sequence).

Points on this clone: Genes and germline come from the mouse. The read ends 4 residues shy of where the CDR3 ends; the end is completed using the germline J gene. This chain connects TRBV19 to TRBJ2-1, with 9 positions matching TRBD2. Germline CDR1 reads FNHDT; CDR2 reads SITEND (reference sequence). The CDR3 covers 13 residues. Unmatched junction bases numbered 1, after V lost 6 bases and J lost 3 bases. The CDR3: CASKLGGYAEQFF. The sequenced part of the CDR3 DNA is TGTGCCAGCAAACTGGGGGGCTATGCT.

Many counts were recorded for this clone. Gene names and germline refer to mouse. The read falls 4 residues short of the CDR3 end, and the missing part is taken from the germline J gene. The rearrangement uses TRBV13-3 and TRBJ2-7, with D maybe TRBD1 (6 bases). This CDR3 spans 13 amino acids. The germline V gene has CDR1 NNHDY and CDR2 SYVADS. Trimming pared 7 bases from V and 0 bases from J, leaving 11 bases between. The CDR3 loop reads CASLGQSSYEQYF. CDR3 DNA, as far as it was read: TGTGCCAGCCTTGGACAGAGCTCCTAT.

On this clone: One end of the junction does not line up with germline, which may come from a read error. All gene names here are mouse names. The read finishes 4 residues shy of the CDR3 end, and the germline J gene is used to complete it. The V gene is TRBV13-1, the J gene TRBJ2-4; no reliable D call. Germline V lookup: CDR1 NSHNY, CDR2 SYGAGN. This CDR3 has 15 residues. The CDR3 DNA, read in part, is TGTGCCAGCAGTGATATGGGTTTTAGTCAGAAC. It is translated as CASSDMGFSQN. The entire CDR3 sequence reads CASSDMGFSQNTLYF.

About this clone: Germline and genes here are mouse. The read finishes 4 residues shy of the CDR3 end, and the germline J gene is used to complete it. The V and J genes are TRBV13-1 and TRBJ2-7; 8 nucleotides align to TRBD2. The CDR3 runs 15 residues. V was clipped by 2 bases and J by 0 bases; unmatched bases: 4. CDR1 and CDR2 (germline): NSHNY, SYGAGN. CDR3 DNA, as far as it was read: TGTGCCAGCAGTGAATGGGGGGGGAGCTCCTAT. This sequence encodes CASSEWGGSSY. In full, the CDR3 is CASSEWGGSSYEQYF.

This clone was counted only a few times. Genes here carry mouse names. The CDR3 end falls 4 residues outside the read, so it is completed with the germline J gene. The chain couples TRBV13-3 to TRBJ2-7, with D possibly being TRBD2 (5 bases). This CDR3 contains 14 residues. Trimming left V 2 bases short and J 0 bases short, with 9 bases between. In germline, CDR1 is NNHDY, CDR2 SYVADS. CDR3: CASSDLGSSYEQYF. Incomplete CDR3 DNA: TGTGCCAGCAGTGACCTGGGAAGCTCCTAT.

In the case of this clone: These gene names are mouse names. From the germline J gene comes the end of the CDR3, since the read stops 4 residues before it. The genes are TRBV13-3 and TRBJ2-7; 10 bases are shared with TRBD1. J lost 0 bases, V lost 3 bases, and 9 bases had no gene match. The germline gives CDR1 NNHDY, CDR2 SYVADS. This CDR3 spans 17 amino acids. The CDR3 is CASSVGQGWGGSYEQYF. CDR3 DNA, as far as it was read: TGTGCCAGCAGTGTGGGACAGGGGTGGGGGGGCTCCTAT.

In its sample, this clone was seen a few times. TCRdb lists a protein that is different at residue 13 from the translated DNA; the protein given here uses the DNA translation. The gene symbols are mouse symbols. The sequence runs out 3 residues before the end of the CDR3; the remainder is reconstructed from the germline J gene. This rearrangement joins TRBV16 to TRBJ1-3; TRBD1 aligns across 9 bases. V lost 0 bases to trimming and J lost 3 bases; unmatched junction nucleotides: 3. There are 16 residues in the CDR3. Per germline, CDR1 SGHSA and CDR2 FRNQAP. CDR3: CASSLDRTGVGNTLYF. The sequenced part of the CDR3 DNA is TGTGCAAGCAGCTTAGATCGGACAGGGGTTGGAAATACG.

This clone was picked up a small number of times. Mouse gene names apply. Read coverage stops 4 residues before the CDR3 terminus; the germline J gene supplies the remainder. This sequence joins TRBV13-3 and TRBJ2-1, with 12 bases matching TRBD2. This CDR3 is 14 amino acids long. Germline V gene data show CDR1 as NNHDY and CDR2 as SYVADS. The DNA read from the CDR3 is TGTGCCAGCAGGACTGGGGGGGCTGGGGCT. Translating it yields CASRTGGAGA. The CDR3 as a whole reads CASRTGGAGAEQFF.

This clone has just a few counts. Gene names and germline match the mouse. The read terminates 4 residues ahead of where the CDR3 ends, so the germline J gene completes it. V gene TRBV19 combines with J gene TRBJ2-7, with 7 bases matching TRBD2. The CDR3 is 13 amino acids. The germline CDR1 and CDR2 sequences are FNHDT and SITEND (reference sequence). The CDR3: CASTLTGVYEQYF. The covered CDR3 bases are TGTGCCAGCACCCTCACTGGGGTTTAT. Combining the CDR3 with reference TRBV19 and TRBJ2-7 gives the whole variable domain GGIITQTPKFLIGQEGQKLTLKCQQNFNHDTMYWYRQDSGKGLRLIYYSITENDLQKGDLSEGYDASREKKSSFSLTVTSAQKNEMAVFLCASTLTGVYEQYFGPGTRLTVL.